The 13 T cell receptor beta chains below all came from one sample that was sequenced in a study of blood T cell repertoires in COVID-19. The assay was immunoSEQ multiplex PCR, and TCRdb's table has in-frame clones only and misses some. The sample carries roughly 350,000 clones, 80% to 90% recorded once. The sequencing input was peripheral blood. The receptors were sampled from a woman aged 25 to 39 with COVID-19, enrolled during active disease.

The CDR3 DNA reads TGTGCCTGGGGGGCCGGCGGGTGGCAGACCCAGTACTTC. This codes for CAWGAGGWQTQYF. The chain has TRBV30 and TRBJ2-5, with D possibly being TRBD1 or TRBD2 (5 bases each). V was shortened by 5 bases and J by 6 bases, with 16 bases between the two germline ends. This CDR3 region has 13 residues. Per the germline V gene, CDR1 is GTSNPN and CDR2 is SVGIG (reference sequence).

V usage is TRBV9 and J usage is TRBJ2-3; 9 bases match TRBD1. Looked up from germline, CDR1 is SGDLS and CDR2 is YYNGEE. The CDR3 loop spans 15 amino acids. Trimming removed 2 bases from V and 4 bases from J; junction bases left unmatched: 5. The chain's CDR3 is CASSVRDRVPDTQYF. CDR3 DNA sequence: TGTGCCAGCAGCGTTAGGGACAGGGTACCAGATACGCAGTATTTT.

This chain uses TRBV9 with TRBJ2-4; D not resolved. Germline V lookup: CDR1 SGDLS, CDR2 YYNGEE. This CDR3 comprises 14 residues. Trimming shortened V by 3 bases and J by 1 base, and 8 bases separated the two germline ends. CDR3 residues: CASSATQAKNIQYF. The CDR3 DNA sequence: TGTGCCAGCAGCGCGACACAGGCCAAAAACATTCAGTACTTC.

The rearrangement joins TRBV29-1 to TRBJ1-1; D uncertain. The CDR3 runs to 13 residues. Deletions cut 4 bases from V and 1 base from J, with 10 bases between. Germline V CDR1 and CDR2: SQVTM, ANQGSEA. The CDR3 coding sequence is TGCAGCGTTGGATCACAGCAGAACACTGAAGCTTTCTTT. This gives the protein CSVGSQQNTEAFF.

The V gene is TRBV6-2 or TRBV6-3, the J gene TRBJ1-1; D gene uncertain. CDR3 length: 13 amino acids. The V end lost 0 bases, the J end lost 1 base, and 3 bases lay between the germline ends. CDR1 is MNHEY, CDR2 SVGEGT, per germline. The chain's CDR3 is CASSYSANTEAFF. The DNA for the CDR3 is TGTGCCAGCAGTTACTCAGCGAACACTGAAGCTTTCTTT.

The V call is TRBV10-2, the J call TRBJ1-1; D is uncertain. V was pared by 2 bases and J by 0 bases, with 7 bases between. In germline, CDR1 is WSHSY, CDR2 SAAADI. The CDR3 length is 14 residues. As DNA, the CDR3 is TGCGCCAGCAGTGAGCTAGGAGTGAACACTGAAGCTTTCTTT. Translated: CASSELGVNTEAFF.

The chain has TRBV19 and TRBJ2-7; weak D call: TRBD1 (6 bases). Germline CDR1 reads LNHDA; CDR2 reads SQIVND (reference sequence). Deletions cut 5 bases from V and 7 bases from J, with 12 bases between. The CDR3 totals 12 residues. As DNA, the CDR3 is TGTGCCAGTAGTGACAGGTGGGGAGAGCAGTACTTC. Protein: CASSDRWGEQYF.

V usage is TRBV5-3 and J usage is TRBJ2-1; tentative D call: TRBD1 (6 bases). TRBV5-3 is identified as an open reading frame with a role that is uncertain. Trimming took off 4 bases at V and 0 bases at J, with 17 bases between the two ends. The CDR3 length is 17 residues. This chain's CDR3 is CARSHTTGTSSYNEQFF. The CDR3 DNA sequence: TGTGCCAGAAGCCACACGACCGGGACAAGCTCCTACAATGAGCAGTTCTTC.

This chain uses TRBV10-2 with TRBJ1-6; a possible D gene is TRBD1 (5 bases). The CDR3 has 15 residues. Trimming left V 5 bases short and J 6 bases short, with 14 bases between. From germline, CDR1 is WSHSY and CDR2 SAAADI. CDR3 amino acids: CASSWGGSGNSPLHF. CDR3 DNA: TGCGCCAGCAGTTGGGGCGGGAGTGGTAATTCACCCCTCCACTTT.

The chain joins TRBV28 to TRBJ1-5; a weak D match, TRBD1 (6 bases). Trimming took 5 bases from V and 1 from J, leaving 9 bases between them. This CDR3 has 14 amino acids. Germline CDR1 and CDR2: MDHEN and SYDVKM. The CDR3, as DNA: TGTGCCAGCAGTGTAGGACAGAGCAATCAGCCCCAGCATTTT. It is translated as CASSVGQSNQPQHF.

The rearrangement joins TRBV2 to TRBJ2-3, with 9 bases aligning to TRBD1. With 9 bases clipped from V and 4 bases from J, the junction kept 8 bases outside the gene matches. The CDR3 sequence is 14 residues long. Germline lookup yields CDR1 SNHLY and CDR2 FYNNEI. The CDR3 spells CARGGTGMADTQYF. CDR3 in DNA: TGTGCCAGGGGGGGGACAGGGATGGCAGATACGCAGTATTTT.

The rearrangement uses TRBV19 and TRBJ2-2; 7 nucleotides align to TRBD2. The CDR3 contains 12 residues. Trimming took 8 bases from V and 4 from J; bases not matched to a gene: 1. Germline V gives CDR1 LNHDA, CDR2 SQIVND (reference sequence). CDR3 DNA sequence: TGTGCCAGTGGGGAGGGCACCGGGGAGCTGTTTTTT. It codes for CASGEGTGELFF.

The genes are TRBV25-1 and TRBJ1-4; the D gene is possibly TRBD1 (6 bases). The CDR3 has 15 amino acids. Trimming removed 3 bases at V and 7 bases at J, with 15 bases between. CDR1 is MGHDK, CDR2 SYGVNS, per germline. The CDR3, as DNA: TGTGCCAGCAGTGAGTGGGGGGGCGAAAGTGAAAAACTGTTTTTT. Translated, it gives CASSEWGGESEKLFF.